This T cell receptor beta chain derives from a study of shared clonotypes between healthy human individuals. Clones were read by immunoSEQ multiplex PCR, and TCRdb kept only the in-frame ones, dropping some. The data contain roughly 1.5 million clones, 95% to 99% of them seen just once; the ten biggest clones take up about 0.45%. A note on this clone: At one boundary the junction diverges from the germline segment, which might be a read error.

There were only Caucasian adults among the donors, and all lived in Nashville, Tennessee. Looked up from germline, CDR1 is MNHEY and CDR2 is SVGAGI. This CDR3 is 15 amino acids long. Sequencing was carried out using naive CD4+ T cells sorted from blood. Regarding subset: CD45RA+ positively selected. V gene TRBV6-5 combines with J gene TRBJ2-3; possible D gene TRBD2, 6 bases. This TCR derives from a man aged 25-40 years in good health. As DNA, the CDR3 is TGTGCCAGCAGCTACTCCGGGACTCTCACAGATACGCAGTATTTT. The encoded protein is CASSYSGTLTDTQYF.